These 2 T cell receptor beta chains share one sample of origin, sequenced in a study of CD8 T cells in Susac syndrome. cDNA came from about 0.5 to 1 ug RNA primed by random hexamers. MiXCR was run by TCRdb on the immunoSEQ multiplex PCR reads, yielding one entry per CDR3 protein. The data contain under 95,000 distinct CDR3 sequences, about 95% of them singletons. Input material: CD4+ T cells from PBMCs. Every receptor here comes from a human donor with Susac syndrome.

The chain couples TRBV5-1 to TRBJ2-1; 11 positions match TRBD2. The germline V gene has CDR1 SGHRS and CDR2 YFSETQ. The CDR3 has 15 residues. The ends lost 4 bases at V and 6 bases at J; junction bases unmatched: 6. CDR3 residues: CASSPRLAGINEQFF. DNA for the CDR3: TGCGCCAGCAGCCCGAGACTAGCGGGGATCAATGAGCAGTTCTTC.

This chain joins TRBV4-1 and TRBJ2-3, with 10 positions matching TRBD1. The trim removed 3 bases at V and 4 bases at J, leaving 1 base unmatched. CDR3 size: 14 residues. Germline loops: CDR1 MGHRA, CDR2 YSYEKL. CDR3 protein: CASSQGQGSDTQYF. Written as DNA, the CDR3 is TGCGCCAGCAGCCAGGGACAGGGGTCAGATACGCAGTATTTT.